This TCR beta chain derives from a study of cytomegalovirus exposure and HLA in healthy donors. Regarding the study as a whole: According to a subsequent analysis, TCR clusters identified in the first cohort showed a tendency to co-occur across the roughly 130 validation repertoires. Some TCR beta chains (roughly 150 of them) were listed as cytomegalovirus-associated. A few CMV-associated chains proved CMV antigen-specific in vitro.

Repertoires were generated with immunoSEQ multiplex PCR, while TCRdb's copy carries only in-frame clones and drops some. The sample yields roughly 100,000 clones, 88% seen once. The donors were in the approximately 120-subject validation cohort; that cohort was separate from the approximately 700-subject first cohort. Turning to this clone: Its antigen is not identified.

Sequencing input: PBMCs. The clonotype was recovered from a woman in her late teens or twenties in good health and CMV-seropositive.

The CDR3 spells CASSLRAPGQDSPLHF. The CDR3 DNA reads as TGTGCCAGCAGTTTAAGGGCTCCAGGGCAGGATTCACCCCTCCACTTT. V is TRBV27 and J is TRBJ1-6; maybe TRBD1 (5 bases). The CDR3 sequence is 16 residues long. The V gene's germline CDR1 is MNHEY and CDR2 SMNVEV (reference sequence). The germline V and J ends were trimmed by 2 bases and 8 bases, with 16 bases remaining between them.